Each of the 24 T cell receptor beta chains below was sequenced from the same sample in a study of shared clonotypes between healthy human individuals. Method: immunoSEQ multiplex PCR; TCRdb's copy keeps in-frame clones and lacks some. Here the sample spans 730,000 or so clones, 72% being singletons. Sequenced input: memory CD4+ T cells sorted from blood. Subset reported: CD45RA-negative fraction. Receptors were obtained from a young woman in good health.

This chain connects TRBV20-1 to TRBJ2-5; maybe TRBD2 (6 bases). The CDR3 spans 11 residues. V dropped 3 bases and J dropped 5 bases, with 7 bases sitting between them. Germline assignment: CDR1 DFQATT and CDR2 SNEGSKA (reference sequence). The CDR3 sequence is CSASGSETQYF. The DNA of the CDR3 is TGCAGTGCTAGCGGGAGTGAGACCCAGTACTTC.

The genes are TRBV18 and TRBJ1-1; D remains ambiguous. Looked up from germline, CDR1 is KGHSH and CDR2 is LQKENI. V was shortened by 4 bases and J by 7 bases, with 16 bases between the two germline ends. The CDR3 spans 14 residues. The CDR3: CASSLAPKLGEAFF. DNA for the CDR3: TGTGCCAGCTCACTCGCTCCGAAACTCGGTGAAGCTTTCTTT.

This sequence joins TRBV7-9 and TRBJ1-4; D is unresolved. V lost 3 bases, J lost 7 bases, and 9 bases lay in between. The CDR3 totals 13 residues. CDR1 and CDR2 (germline): SEHNR, FQNEAQ (reference sequence). CDR3 residues: CASSFGYGEKLFF. DNA of the CDR3: TGTGCCAGCAGCTTCGGTTATGGTGAAAAACTGTTTTTT.

The CDR3 DNA reads as TGTGCCAGCAGCCAACAGGGTGCAGATACGCAGTATTTT. Amino acids: CASSQQGADTQYF. V gene TRBV14 combines with J gene TRBJ2-3; D might be TRBD1 (5 bases). Trimming removed 2 bases from V and 4 bases from J, with 7 bases in between. The length of the CDR3 is 13 residues. Looked up from germline, CDR1 is SGHDN and CDR2 is FVKESK. The variable domain in full, completed from reference TRBV14 and TRBJ2-3, reads EAGVTQFPSHSVIEKGQTVTLRCDPISGHDNLYWYRRVMGKEIKFLLHFVKESKQDESGMPNNRFLAERTGGTYSTLKVQPAELEDSGVYFCASSQQGADTQYFGPGTRLTVL.

This chain joins TRBV19 and TRBJ2-1; possibly TRBD2 for D (8 bases). The CDR3 contains 19 residues. Germline V gives CDR1 LNHDA, CDR2 SQIVND (reference sequence). Trimming took off 4 bases at V and 3 bases at J, with 25 bases between the two ends. CDR3 loop: CASSTKTGFTSGSYNEQFF. The DNA for the CDR3 is TGTGCCAGTAGTACAAAGACAGGGTTTACTAGCGGAAGCTACAATGAGCAGTTCTTC.

This clone was recorded only once. V and J are TRBV5-1 and TRBJ1-2, with 9 bases fitting TRBD1. From germline, CDR1 is SGHRS and CDR2 YFSETQ. V lost 2 bases to trimming and J lost 6 bases; unmatched junction nucleotides: 2. The CDR3 spans 13 residues. The CDR3 coding sequence is TGCGCCAGCAGCTTCCGGACAGGGGATGGCTACACCTTC. Translated: CASSFRTGDGYTF.

The chain employs TRBV5-4 and TRBJ1-4, with 12 bases fitting TRBD1. The germline V gene has CDR1 SGHNT and CDR2 YYREEE (reference sequence). The length of the CDR3 is 17 residues. The ends lost 4 bases at V and 3 bases at J; junction bases unmatched: 7. CDR3 region: CASSLRDRGRANEKLFF. The CDR3, as DNA: TGTGCCAGCAGCCTCCGGGACAGGGGGCGCGCTAATGAAAAACTGTTTTTT.

For this clone: The identical CDR3 is also encoded by other nucleotide sequences in the sample. The rearrangement links TRBV27 to TRBJ1-1; D unclear. The germline V gene encodes CDR1 MNHEY and CDR2 SMNVEV (reference sequence). This CDR3 spans 13 amino acids. Trimming took 4 bases from V and 3 from J, leaving 9 bases between them. The CDR3 DNA is TGTGCCAGCAGTTCCCCCCCGGACACTGAAGCTTTCTTT. It is translated as CASSSPPDTEAFF.

The rearrangement joins TRBV5-1 to TRBJ2-7, with D possibly matching TRBD1 (6 bases). Trimming took 0 bases from V and 4 from J, leaving 14 bases between them. Germline CDR1 SGHRS, CDR2 YFSETQ. The CDR3 runs to 15 residues. The CDR3, as DNA: TGCGCCAGCAGCTTGGAAGGGACACCGGGATACGAGCAGTACTTC. As protein: CASSLEGTPGYEQYF.

The chain uses TRBV18 and TRBJ1-1; D may be TRBD1 (6 bases). V lost 2 bases and J 0 bases, leaving 16 bases between the germline ends. CDR1 and CDR2 from the germline V gene are KGHSH and LQKENI. The CDR3 covers 17 residues. CDR3 nucleotide sequence: TGTGCCAGCTCACCATCGAGGATAGGGGACATGAACACTGAAGCTTTCTTT. This gives the protein CASSPSRIGDMNTEAFF.

The V call is TRBV28, the J call TRBJ1-1; the match to TRBD1 covers 7 bases. Germline V gives CDR1 MDHEN, CDR2 SYDVKM. The J segment lost 7 bases and the V segment lost 6 bases, leaving 8 bases of the junction unmatched. This CDR3 comprises 13 residues. CDR3 nucleotide sequence: TGTGCCAGCAGGTTACCAGGGGGTTATGAAGCTTTCTTT. It specifies CASRLPGGYEAFF. The whole variable domain, remainder taken from reference TRBV28 and TRBJ1-1, is DVKVTQSSRYLVKRTGEKVFLECVQDMDHENMFWYRQDPGLGLRLIYFSYDVKMKEKGDIPEGYSVSREKKERFSLILESASTNQTSMYLCASRLPGGYEAFFGQGTRLTVV.

This chain links TRBV18 with TRBJ1-2, with no clear D. Germline values: CDR1 KGHSH, CDR2 LQKENI. The CDR3 runs 14 residues. Trimming removed 3 bases at V and 4 bases at J, with 12 bases between. The CDR3 coding sequence is TGTGCCAGCTCACCCACGACCGGACGCTATGGCTACACCTTC. Its protein is CASSPTTGRYGYTF. Full variable domain (remainder filled in from reference TRBV18 and TRBJ1-2): NAGVMQNPRHLVRRRGQEARLRCSPMKGHSHVYWYRQLPEEGLKFMVYLQKENIIDESGMPKERFSAEFPKEGPSILRIQQVVRGDSAAYFCASSPTTGRYGYTFGSGTRLTVV.

The chain couples TRBV6-5 to TRBJ1-5, with D unclear. V was trimmed by 6 bases and J by 0 bases, leaving 9 bases between them. The CDR3 runs to 14 residues. Germline V CDR1 and CDR2: MNHEY, SVGAGI. The CDR3 is CASRPDYSNQPQHF. The CDR3, as DNA: TGTGCCAGCAGGCCCGATTATAGCAATCAGCCCCAGCATTTT.

This clone has ten or more counts. The chain joins TRBV2 to TRBJ2-7, with D hard to call. Trimming removed 7 bases from V and 5 bases from J, with 9 bases in between. Looked up from germline, CDR1 is SNHLY and CDR2 is FYNNEI. CDR3 length: 11 amino acids. CDR3 DNA sequence: TGTGCCAGCAAATTTGTCAACGAGCAGTACTTC. Its protein is CASKFVNEQYF.

The V gene is TRBV27, the J gene TRBJ1-2, with 7 nucleotides matching TRBD1. CDR1 and CDR2 (germline): MNHEY, SMNVEV (reference sequence). The CDR3 runs to 13 residues. The ends lost 11 bases at V and 4 bases at J; junction bases unmatched: 10. The CDR3 DNA sequence: TGTGCCTCCCGGGACAGATCCCCCTATGGCTACACCTTC. Protein: CASRDRSPYGYTF.

The V call is TRBV5-4, the J call TRBJ2-1, with TRBD1 identical over 9 bases. The J segment lost 6 bases and the V segment lost 9 bases, leaving 10 bases of the junction unmatched. The CDR3 is 14 amino acids. CDR1 and CDR2 from the germline V gene are SGHNT and YYREEE (reference sequence). The CDR3 DNA reads as TGTGCCACCGCGAGGGACAGGGCGACCAATGAGCAGTTCTTC. This codes for CATARDRATNEQFF.

V gene TRBV7-6 combines with J gene TRBJ2-7; 14 bases line up with TRBD2. The length of the CDR3 is 15 residues. Germline CDR1 reads SGHVS; CDR2 reads FNYEAQ. V was pared by 5 bases and J by 6 bases, with 6 bases of the junction left unmatched. CDR3 nucleotide sequence: TGTGCCAGCAGCAGTCGTGGGACTAGCGGGAGCGAGCAGTACTTC. Protein: CASSSRGTSGSEQYF.

V is TRBV10-2 and J is TRBJ2-7; D not certain. This CDR3 spans 12 amino acids. Germline assignment: CDR1 WSHSY and CDR2 SAAADI. V lost 2 bases and J lost 1, with 3 bases in between. CDR3 DNA sequence: TGCGCCAGCAGTGAGGTTTCCTACGAGCAGTACTTC. Amino acids: CASSEVSYEQYF.

The chain recombines TRBV5-1 with TRBJ2-5, with no clear D. The CDR3 extends over 11 amino acids. Germline V gene sequence: CDR1 SGHRS, CDR2 YFSETQ. V was trimmed by 6 bases and J by 2 bases, leaving 5 bases between them. CDR3 amino acids: CASKEQETQYF. For the CDR3, the DNA is TGCGCCAGCAAAGAACAAGAGACCCAGTACTTC.

This clone was seen more than once but under ten times. The chain has TRBV29-1 and TRBJ2-1; the match to TRBD2 covers 11 bases. This CDR3 spans 14 amino acids. Trimming removed 7 bases from V and 8 bases from J; junction bases left unmatched: 10. Germline V CDR1 and CDR2: SQVTM, ANQGSEA. This CDR3 is CSGLLAGGLDEQFF. The CDR3 DNA reads as TGCAGCGGGCTCCTAGCGGGAGGTCTTGATGAGCAGTTCTTC.

This sequence joins TRBV7-9 and TRBJ2-7, with TRBD2 matching 10 bases. CDR3 length: 17 residues. Trimming cost V 1 base and J 4 bases; bases outside gene matches: 10. From germline, CDR1 is SEHNR and CDR2 FQNEAQ (reference sequence). The CDR3 sequence is CASSLGPRTSGRYEQYF. The CDR3 nucleotides read TGTGCCAGCAGCTTAGGCCCCCGGACTAGCGGAAGATACGAGCAGTACTTC.

V usage is TRBV27 and J usage is TRBJ2-7; D is ambiguous. Germline V lookup: CDR1 MNHEY, CDR2 SMNVEV (reference sequence). This CDR3 is built from 13 residues. With 4 bases removed from V and 2 bases from J, the gap between germline ends came to 9 bases. The CDR3 region has the DNA TGTGCCAGCAGTTCTAACCCCCCCTACGAGCAGTACTTC. As protein: CASSSNPPYEQYF.

This clone was seen just once. This chain connects TRBV5-1 to TRBJ2-7; perhaps TRBD2 as D (5 bases). The V gene's germline CDR1 is SGHRS and CDR2 YFSETQ. V was clipped by 4 bases and J by 1 base, with 6 bases between them. This CDR3 is 12 amino acids long. The CDR3 region is CASSRTSYEQYF. In DNA, the CDR3 is TGCGCCAGCAGCAGGACTTCCTACGAGCAGTACTTC. The variable domain in full, with the rest retrieved from reference TRBV5-1 and TRBJ2-7, is KAGVTQTPRYLIKTRGQQVTLSCSPISGHRSVSWYQQTPGQGLQFLFEYFSETQRNKGNFPGRFSGRQFSNSRSEMNVSTLELGDSALYLCASSRTSYEQYFGPGTRLTVT.

V usage is TRBV10-2 and J usage is TRBJ2-4; 10 nucleotides line up with TRBD2. This CDR3 comprises 18 residues. Germline V gene lookup returns CDR1 WSHSY and CDR2 SAAADI. V lost 7 bases, J lost 0 bases, and 12 bases stayed unmatched. As DNA, the CDR3 is TGCGCCAGCAAAGATAAAGCGGGAGGGGGCATAGCCAAAAACATTCAGTACTTC. Its protein product is CASKDKAGGGIAKNIQYF.